This TCR beta chain originates from a study of Tregs in tolerant kidney transplant recipients. Findings of the study overall: This study did not directly address biological reproducibility. Tregs expanded with activated donor B cells seemed most donor-specific.

Assay used: immunoSEQ multiplex PCR; TCRdb lists only in-frame clones, some missing. The sample shows about 240,000 clones, 80% to 85% of them seen only once. Remarks on this clone: Its antigen is unidentified.

CD4+CD25+CD127- Tregs, CD4+CD25- non-Tregs, CD4 and CD8 cells were sorted. CDR1 is MNHEY and CDR2 is SVGAGI in the germline V gene. Between the trimmed V and J ends, which lost 4 bases and 1 base, there was a span of 14 bases. The CDR3 is made up of 16 amino acids. The clonotype comes from a human donor in good health. J is TRBJ1-5 and V is TRBV6-5; perhaps TRBD1 as D (5 bases). Sequenced sample: CD4+ T cells from blood. The DNA for the CDR3 is TGTGCCAGCAGTTTGAACAGGCCCCCGAGCAATCAGCCCCAGCATTTT. As protein: CASSLNRPPSNQPQHF.